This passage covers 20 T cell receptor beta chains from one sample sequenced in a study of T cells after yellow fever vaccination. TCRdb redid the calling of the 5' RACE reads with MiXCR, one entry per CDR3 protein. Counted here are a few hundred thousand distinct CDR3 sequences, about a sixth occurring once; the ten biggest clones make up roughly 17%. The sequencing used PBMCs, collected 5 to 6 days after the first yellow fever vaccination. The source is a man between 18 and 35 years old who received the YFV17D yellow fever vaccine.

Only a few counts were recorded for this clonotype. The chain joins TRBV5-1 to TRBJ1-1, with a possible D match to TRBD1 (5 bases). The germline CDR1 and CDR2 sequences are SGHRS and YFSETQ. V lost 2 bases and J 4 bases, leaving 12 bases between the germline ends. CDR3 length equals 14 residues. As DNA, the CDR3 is TGCGCCAGCAGCTTAAGACAGACCTCCACTGAAGCTTTCTTT. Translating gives CASSLRQTSTEAFF.

DNA of the CDR3: TGTGCCAGCAGCTCCACTCCGGGCAGGGTCGACGAGCAGTACGTC. Protein: CASSSTPGRVDEQYV. This rearrangement joins TRBV7-6 to TRBJ2-7, with TRBD1 as a possible D gene (5 bases). The CDR3 sequence is 15 residues long. Germline values: CDR1 SGHVS, CDR2 FNYEAQ. V was cut by 4 bases and J by 5 bases, with 18 bases left in between.

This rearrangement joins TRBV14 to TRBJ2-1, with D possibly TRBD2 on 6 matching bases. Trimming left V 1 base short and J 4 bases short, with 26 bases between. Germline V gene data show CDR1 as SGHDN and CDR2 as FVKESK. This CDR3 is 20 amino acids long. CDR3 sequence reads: CASSQVAPGGSLFGYNEQFF. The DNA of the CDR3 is TGTGCCAGCAGCCAAGTCGCCCCCGGGGGATCCCTCTTCGGGTACAATGAGCAGTTCTTC.

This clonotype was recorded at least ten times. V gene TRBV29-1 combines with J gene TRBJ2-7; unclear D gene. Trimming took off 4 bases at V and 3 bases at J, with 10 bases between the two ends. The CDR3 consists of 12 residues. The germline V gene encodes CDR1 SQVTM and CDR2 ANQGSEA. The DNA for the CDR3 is TGCAGCGTTGTGTCGGCCGGCTACGAGCAGTACTTC. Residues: CSVVSAGYEQYF.

Written as DNA, the CDR3 is TGCGCCAGCAGCCAAACTAGGAACAGCATAAACACTGAAGCTTTCTTT. It yields the protein CASSQTRNSINTEAFF. The V and J genes are TRBV4-1 and TRBJ1-1; D uncertain. Germline CDR1 reads MGHRA; CDR2 reads YSYEKL. The V end lost 2 bases, the J end lost 2 bases, and 15 bases lay between the germline ends. This CDR3 has 16 amino acids.

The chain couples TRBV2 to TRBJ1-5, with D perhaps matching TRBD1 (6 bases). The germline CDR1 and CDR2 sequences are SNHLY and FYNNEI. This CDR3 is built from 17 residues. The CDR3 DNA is TGTACCATCAGAACCGACCCAGGGGACCATAGCAATCAGCCCCAGCATTTT. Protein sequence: CTIRTDPGDHSNQPQHF.

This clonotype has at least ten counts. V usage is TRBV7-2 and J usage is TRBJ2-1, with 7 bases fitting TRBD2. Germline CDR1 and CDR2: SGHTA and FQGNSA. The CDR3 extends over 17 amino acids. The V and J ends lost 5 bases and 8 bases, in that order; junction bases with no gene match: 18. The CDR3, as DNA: TGTGCCAGCAGCGCCCCCGGCCGTGGTAGCGGGTATTATGAGCAGTTCTTC. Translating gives CASSAPGRGSGYYEQFF.

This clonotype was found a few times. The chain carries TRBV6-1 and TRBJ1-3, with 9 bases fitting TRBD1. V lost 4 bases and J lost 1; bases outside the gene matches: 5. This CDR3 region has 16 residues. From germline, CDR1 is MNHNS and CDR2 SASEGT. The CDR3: CASSGGQGGSGNTIYF. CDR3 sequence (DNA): TGTGCCAGCAGTGGGGGACAGGGTGGTTCTGGAAACACCATATATTTT.

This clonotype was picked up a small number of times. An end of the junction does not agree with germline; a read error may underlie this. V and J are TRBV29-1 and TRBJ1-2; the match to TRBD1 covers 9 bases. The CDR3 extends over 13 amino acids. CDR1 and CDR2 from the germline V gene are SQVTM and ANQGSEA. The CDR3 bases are TGCAGCGTAGAAGGGGACAGGGTAAATGGCTACACCTTC. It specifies CSVEGDRVNGYTF.

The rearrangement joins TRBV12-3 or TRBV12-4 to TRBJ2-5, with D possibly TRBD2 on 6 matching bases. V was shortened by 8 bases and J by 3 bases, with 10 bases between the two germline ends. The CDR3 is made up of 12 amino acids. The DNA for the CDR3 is TGTGCCAGCGGAGGGGTGGAAGAGACCCAGTACTTC. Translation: CASGGVEETQYF.

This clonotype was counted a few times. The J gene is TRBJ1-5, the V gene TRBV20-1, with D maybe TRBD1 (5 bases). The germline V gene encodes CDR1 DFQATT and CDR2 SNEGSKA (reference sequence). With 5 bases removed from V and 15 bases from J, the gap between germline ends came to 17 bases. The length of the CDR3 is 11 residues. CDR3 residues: CSAGGEFRMHF. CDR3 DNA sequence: TGCAGTGCTGGAGGGGAATTTCGAATGCATTTT.

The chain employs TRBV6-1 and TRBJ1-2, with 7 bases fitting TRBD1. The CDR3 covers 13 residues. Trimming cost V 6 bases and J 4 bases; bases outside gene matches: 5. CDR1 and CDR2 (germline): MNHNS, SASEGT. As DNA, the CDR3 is TGTGCCAGCAGGATACAGGGGAGCTATGGCTACACCTTC. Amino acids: CASRIQGSYGYTF.

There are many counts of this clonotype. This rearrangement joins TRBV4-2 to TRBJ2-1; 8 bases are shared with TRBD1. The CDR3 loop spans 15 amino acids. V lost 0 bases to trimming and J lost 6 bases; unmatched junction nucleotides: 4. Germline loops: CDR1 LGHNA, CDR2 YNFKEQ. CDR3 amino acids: CASSQDPTGGNEQFF. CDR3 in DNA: TGTGCCAGCAGCCAAGATCCAACAGGGGGCAATGAGCAGTTCTTC.

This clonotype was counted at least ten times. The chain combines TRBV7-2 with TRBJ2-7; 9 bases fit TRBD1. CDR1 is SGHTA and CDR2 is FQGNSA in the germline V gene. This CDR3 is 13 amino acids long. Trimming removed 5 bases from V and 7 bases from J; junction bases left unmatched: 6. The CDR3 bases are TGTGCCAGCAGCATCGGGACAGGGTGGGAGCAGTACGTC. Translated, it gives CASSIGTGWEQYV.

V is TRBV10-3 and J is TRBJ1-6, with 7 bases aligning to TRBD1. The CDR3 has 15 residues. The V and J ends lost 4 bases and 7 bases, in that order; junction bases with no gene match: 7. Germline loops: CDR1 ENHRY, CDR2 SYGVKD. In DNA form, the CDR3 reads TGTGCCATCAGTGTGACCGGGACAGAAAATTCACCCCTCCACTTT. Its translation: CAISVTGTENSPLHF.

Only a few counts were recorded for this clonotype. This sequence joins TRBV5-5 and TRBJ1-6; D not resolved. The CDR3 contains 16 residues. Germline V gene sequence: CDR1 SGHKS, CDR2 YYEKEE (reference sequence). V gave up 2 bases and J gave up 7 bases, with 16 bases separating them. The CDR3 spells CASSFGPGFLNSPLHF. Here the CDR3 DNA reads TGTGCCAGCAGCTTCGGTCCGGGGTTCTTGAATTCACCCCTCCACTTT.

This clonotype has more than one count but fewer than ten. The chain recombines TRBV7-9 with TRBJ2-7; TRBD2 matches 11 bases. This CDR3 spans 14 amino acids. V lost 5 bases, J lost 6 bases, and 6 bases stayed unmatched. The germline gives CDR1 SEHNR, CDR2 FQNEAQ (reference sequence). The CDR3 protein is CASSTLAGGTEQYF. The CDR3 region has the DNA TGTGCCAGCAGCACATTAGCGGGGGGGACCGAGCAGTACTTC. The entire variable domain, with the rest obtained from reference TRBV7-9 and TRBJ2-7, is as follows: DTGVSQNPRHKITKRGQNVTFRCDPISEHNRLYWYRQTLGQGPEFLTYFQNEAQLEKSRLLSDRFSAERPKGSFSTLEIQRTEQGDSAMYLCASSTLAGGTEQYFGPGTRLTVT.

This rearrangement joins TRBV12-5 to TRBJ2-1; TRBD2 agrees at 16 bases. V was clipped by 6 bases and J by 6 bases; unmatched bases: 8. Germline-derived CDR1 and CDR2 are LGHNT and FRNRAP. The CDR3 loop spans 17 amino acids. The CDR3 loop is CASGPGLAGGPGNEQFF. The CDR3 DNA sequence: TGTGCTAGTGGCCCGGGACTAGCGGGGGGGCCGGGCAATGAGCAGTTCTTC. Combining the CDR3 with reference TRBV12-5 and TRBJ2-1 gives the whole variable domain DARVTQTPRHKVTEMGQEVTMRCQPILGHNTVFWYRQTMMQGLELLAYFRNRAPLDDSGMPKDRFSAEMPDATLATLKIQPSEPRDSAVYFCASGPGLAGGPGNEQFFGPGTRLTVL.

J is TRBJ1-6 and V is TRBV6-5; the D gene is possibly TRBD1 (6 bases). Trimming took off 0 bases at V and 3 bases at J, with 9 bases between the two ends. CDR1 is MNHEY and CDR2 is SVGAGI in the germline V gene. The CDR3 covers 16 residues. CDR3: CASSYSDRFYNSPLHF. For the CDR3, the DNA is TGTGCCAGCAGTTACTCGGACAGATTCTATAATTCACCCCTCCACTTT.

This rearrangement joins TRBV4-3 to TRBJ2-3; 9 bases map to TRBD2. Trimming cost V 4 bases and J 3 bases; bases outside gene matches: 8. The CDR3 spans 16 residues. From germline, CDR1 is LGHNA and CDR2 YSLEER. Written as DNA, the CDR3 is TGCGCCAGCAGCCCAGCGGGGGGACTTTTTACAGATACGCAGTATTTT. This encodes CASSPAGGLFTDTQYF.